This TCR beta chain was found in a study of CD8 T cells in ankylosing spondylitis. MiXCR, run by TCRdb on the 5' RACE reads, gives a single entry per CDR3 protein. The repertoire holds tens of thousands of distinct CDR3 sequences, under 7.5% seen once, with 5% in the top ten. This clonotype was detected many times. CDR1 is SGHVS, CDR2 FNYEAQ, per germline. Trimming took off 1 base at V and 0 bases at J, with 11 bases between the two ends. The length of the CDR3 is 16 residues. This clonotype originated in a male donor with ankylosing spondylitis. Sequencing was carried out using synovial fluid, either unsorted or a sorted T cell fraction (not recorded which). This rearrangement joins TRBV7-6 to TRBJ2-3; tentatively, D is TRBD1 (6 bases). The CDR3 region is CASSLGDTTSTDTQYF. The CDR3 nucleotides are TGTGCCAGCAGCTTAGGGGACACAACTAGCACAGATACGCAGTATTTT.